A selection of T cell receptor beta chains follows, all from one sample in a study of cytomegalovirus exposure and HLA in healthy donors. Profiling relied on immunoSEQ multiplex PCR, and the TCRdb table lists in-frame clones only, not all of them. The sample lists approximately 71,000 clones, less than 80% occurring once. The sequencing input was PBMCs. The source is a woman in her forties in good health and CMV-seropositive. Each CDR3 is given with its conserved first and last residue. D genes are given only for firm matches. For some rows the clone size is stated as once, few or many, or as a class when expanded; others skip it.

size,D,J,V,CDR3,DNA
.,TRBD1,TRBJ2-5,TRBV6-1,CASSEGTGGSQETQYF,TGTGCCAGCAGTGAAGGGACAGGGGGGTCACAAGAGACCCAGTACTTC
.,.,TRBJ1-3,TRBV5-1,CASSLAGSHSGNTIYF,TGCGCCAGCAGCTTGGCCGGGTCCCACTCTGGAAACACCATATATTTT
.,TRBD2,TRBJ2-3,TRBV2,CASRDGTRSADTQYF,TGTGCCAGCAGGGACGGGACTAGGTCTGCTGATACGCAGTATTTT
.,TRBD1,TRBJ1-5,TRBV5-1,CASSLQAGGDQPQNF,TGCGCCAGCAGCTTGCAGGCAGGGGGCGATCAGCCCCAGAATTTT
many,TRBD1,TRBJ1-5,TRBV6-5,CASRPGGHQPQHF,TGTGCCAGCAGGCCAGGGGGGCATCAGCCCCAGCATTTT
few,TRBD1,TRBJ2-7,TRBV6-1,CASRAGGVYEQYF,TGTGCCAGCAGGGCAGGGGGTGTATACGAGCAGTACTTC
.,.,TRBJ2-7,TRBV10-3,CAISESLSPPYEQYF,TGTGCCATCAGTGAGAGCCTCTCCCCCCCCTACGAGCAGTACTTC
few,.,TRBJ2-5,TRBV6-1,CASSDRVRETQYF,TGTGCCAGCAGTGACAGGGTCCGGGAGACCCAGTACTTC
.,.,TRBJ1-3,TRBV5-1,CASSPTDISGNTIYF,TGCGCCAGCAGCCCGACCGACATCTCTGGAAACACCATATATTTT
few,.,TRBJ1-2,TRBV4-1,CASSQETDYGYTF,TGCGCCAGCAGCCAAGAGACAGACTATGGCTACACCTTC
.,.,TRBJ1-2,TRBV14,CASSQDRDYGYTF,TGTGCCAGCAGCCAAGATCGAGACTATGGCTACACCTTC
.,.,TRBJ1-6,TRBV6-1,CASRSDNNSPLHF,TGTGCCAGCAGGAGCGATAATAATTCACCCCTCCACTTT
.,.,TRBJ2-2,TRBV1,CTSLTGVGGELFF,TGCACCAGCCTCACAGGGGTCGGCGGGGAGCTGTTTTTT
few,.,TRBJ1-1,TRBV2,CASSVGDTEAFF,TGTGCCAGTAGCGTCGGGGACACTGAAGCTTTCTTT
.,TRBD1,TRBJ1-2,TRBV4-2,CASSQLQGDPDYGYTF,TGTGCCAGCAGCCAACTTCAGGGGGATCCAGACTATGGCTACACCTTC
.,.,TRBJ1-1,TRBV11-1,CASSLVAGEAEAFF,TGTGCCAGCAGCTTAGTCGCGGGTGAGGCTGAAGCTTTCTTT
medium-sized,TRBD1,TRBJ2-2,TRBV6-4,CASSGTGDTGELFF,TGTGCCAGCAGTGGGACAGGGGACACCGGGGAGCTGTTTTTT
once,.,TRBJ1-1,TRBV7-3,CASSDGPIPGFF,TGTGCCAGCAGCGATGGGCCCATCCCAGGGTTCTTT